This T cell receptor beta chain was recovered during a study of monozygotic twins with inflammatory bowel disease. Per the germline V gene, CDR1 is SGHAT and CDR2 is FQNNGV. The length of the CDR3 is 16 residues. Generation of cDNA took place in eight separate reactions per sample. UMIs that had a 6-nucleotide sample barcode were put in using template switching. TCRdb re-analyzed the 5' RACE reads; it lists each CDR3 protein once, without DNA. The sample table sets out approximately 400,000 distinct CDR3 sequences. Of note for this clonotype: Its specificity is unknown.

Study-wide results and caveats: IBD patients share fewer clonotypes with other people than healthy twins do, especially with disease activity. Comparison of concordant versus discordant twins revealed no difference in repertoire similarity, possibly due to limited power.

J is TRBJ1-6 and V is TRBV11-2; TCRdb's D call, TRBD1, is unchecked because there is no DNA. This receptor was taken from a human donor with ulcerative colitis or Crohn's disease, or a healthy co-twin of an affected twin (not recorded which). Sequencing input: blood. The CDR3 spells CASRPQGAMLGSPLHF.